The T cell receptor (beta chain) under discussion was sequenced for a study of cytomegalovirus exposure and HLA in healthy donors (dated by TCRdb to the late 2010s). About the investigation overall: In an earlier analysis of approximately 500 of the donors, under 300 Gb of sequence data and just under 120 million unique TCR beta sequences from about 190 million T cells were reported. An early release covering around 630 HLA-typed donors comprised about 290 gigabases of sequencing data and 85 million or so unique TCR sequences. Of the roughly 400 genotyped donors, 81% were placed in the genetic ancestry cluster associated with self-reported Caucasian donors. The aim of the study was to test whether cataloging public T cell receptors could identify signatures of past pathogen exposure. The study profiled the T cell repertoires of approximately 700 subjects by immunosequencing and related them to cytomegalovirus serostatus. In addition to the first cohort of 650 to 750 subjects, a separate validation cohort of 120 different subjects was used. To predict cytomegalovirus infection status, the study combined high-throughput TCR immunosequencing, statistical association of individual TCRs with disease status, and machine learning. To study patterns of TCR occurrence, a later analysis re-analyzed previously published TCR beta repertoires from just over 650 donors and added high-resolution HLA genotyping. Rather than using new phenotypic data, the later analysis identified candidate immune exposures from TCR beta sequences and from how often those sequences occurred across donors. To decide whether each TCR beta V gene segment behaved as functional or pseudogenic, an earlier analysis of over 500 of the donors relied on high-throughput TCR beta sequencing. Donor age, sex, ethnicity and CMV serostatus were collected together with the repertoire data. A later genetic analysis took genome-wide SNP genotypes for 398 of the 666 donors and used that subset as a discovery cohort. Every discovery cohort repertoire had been produced on one sequencing platform. HLA typing included class I and class II loci at four-digit resolution. Typing coverage differed by locus: A, B, C, DRB1 and DQB1 were typed in roughly 620-630 donors, DQA1 in approximately 520, DPA1 in 606, and DPB1 in roughly 470. Several DR-DQ haplotypes were handled as single units for association and clustering because linkage in the cohort was strong. Among several hundred genotyped donors of the cohort, an average of about 220,000 unique TCR beta nucleotide sequences was sequenced per donor, of which about 20% were non-productive. Study-wide findings and limitations: In a later analysis, HLA-associated TCR beta chains were found to be more clonally expanded and to have lower generation probabilities than equally common non-associated chains. The only immune exposure information available for the cohort was CMV serostatus. Roughly 15 rarely observed V segments, including chromosome 9 orphons, were excluded from the earlier analysis of a few hundred of the donors because counts were too low. While some public TCRs were present in many individuals, most TCR sequences turned up only very rarely across donors. Sequencing depth was assumed to be roughly uniform across donors in the presence/absence analyses, though that assumption may not hold. A further reported finding was that TCR beta sequences accurately predicted the HLA-A and HLA-B alleles for most subjects in the first cohort. A later genetic analysis associated a missense DCLRE1C variant with V-gene and J-gene trimming of TCR beta chains, and an independent cohort replicated the association. Strong co-occurrence of HLA alleles, especially DR and DQ, made assigning TCR associations to individual alleles difficult. An earlier analysis of approximately 570 of the donors showed that most TCR beta V segments appeared in productive rearrangements either about 87% or about 30% of the time, which broadly matched IMGT annotations. The 87-base-pair reads could not distinguish some IMGT-functional V segments, including TRBV6-2 and TRBV6-3, so those segments were excluded. This cohort had only TCR beta chains sequenced, and the lack of alpha or paired-chain data limited which features could be detected. In vitro tests confirmed that three of the cytomegalovirus-associated TCR beta chains recognize cytomegalovirus antigens. The classifier was reported to diagnose cytomegalovirus status with high specificity and sensitivity in both the original cohort and the validation cohort. The authors suggested that the approach could potentially be generalized to other disease states and immunological phenotypes. According to a later analysis, TCR association rates differed among HLA loci, with DRB1 alleles showing the most associated TCRs and HLA-C alleles showing the fewest. According to a later analysis, parvovirus B19, influenza, CMV and Epstein-Barr virus appeared linked to several top co-occurrence clusters. Correlated functional status among segregating V segments might be attributable to linkage disequilibrium, but an unknown experimental factor could not be ruled out. In a later genetic analysis, fewer N-insertions in productive TCRs were reported among donors in an Asian-associated ancestry cluster than the roughly 670-donor mean. Most CMV-associated TCR beta chains appeared to be HLA-restricted in a later analysis, and the HLA associations seemed to be driven largely by CMV exposure. Because HLA typing was missing for some donors at each locus, association tests included only the typed subset. The study gave a list of 150 to 200 TCR beta chains associated with cytomegalovirus. In a later analysis, around 17,000 TCR beta sequences were associated with specific HLA alleles at a false discovery rate of 0.05. A cluster of highly shared sequence variants was judged likely to represent a technical artifact of the sequencing pipeline.

The CDR3 measures 14 amino acids from cysteine to phenylalanine. The entry retains the CDR3 DNA only, 42 bases that are in frame from base 1. From the germline V gene, CDR1 is SGHRS and CDR2 is YFSETQ. V has 7 bases trimmed and J has 4 bases trimmed; junction bases matching no gene number 5. Libraries were built with the immunoSEQ multiplex PCR assay. A mixture of 60 forward primers for TCR Vbeta segments and 13 reverse primers for TCR Jbeta segments was used in the multiplex PCR. A multiplex PCR assay on genomic DNA amplified the CDR3 region of rearranged TCR beta genes. The Illumina HiSeq System was used to sequence the amplified TCR beta libraries as 87-base-pair reads. In the original analysis: A later analysis tallied roughly 76 million unique TCR beta chains across the 600 to 700 repertoires, and around 9.9 million of those chains were shared by two or more donors. Raw reads were error-corrected and collapsed into unique sequences by a nearest-neighbor algorithm in which closely related sequences were merged to remove PCR and sequencing errors. CDR3 sequences were aligned to IMGT reference sequences to assign V, D and J gene segments. For a sequence to be retained, a match of at least six nucleotides was required to both a V gene segment and a J gene segment. Rearrangements were classified as productive when the CDR3 lacked stop codons and remained in frame with V and J, and all other rearrangements were classified as non-productive. Following IMGT convention, CDR3 was defined as the stretch from the second conserved V-encoded cysteine to the conserved J-encoded phenylalanine. The earlier analysis of around 640 of the donors excluded sequences that lacked an unambiguous match to a single V gene segment. In an earlier analysis of approximately 590 of the donors, V segments were called functional above 56.7% productive rearrangements and were called segregating when the between-donor standard deviation exceeded 5%. A statistical classification framework was built for diagnosing cytomegalovirus status from the catalog of TCR beta chain sequences. A later analysis assigned V and J genes by comparing TCR nucleotide sequences with IMGT/GENE-DB human TR gene sequences. Using the TCRdist pipeline, a later analysis assigned CDR3 sequences along with most-parsimonious VDJ recombination scenarios. In a later analysis, each TCR beta chain was defined by its CDR3 amino acid sequence together with its V-gene family, and reads without a unique V-gene family were excluded. To address suspected cross-contamination and a sequencing artifact, a later analysis removed around 600 highly shared, low-generation-probability nucleotide sequences. For each public chain, a later analysis derived a clonal expansion index from normalized ranks of inferred template counts within each repertoire. Generation probabilities in a later analysis came from a VDJ recombination model fitted to out-of-frame rearrangements, and those results were checked against IGoR. Hypergeometric tests were used in a later analysis to score TCR-TCR, TCR-HLA and TCR-CMV co-occurrence, with a repertoire-size bias correction applied to the TCR pairs. In a later analysis, false discovery rates were estimated by permuting HLA or CMV assignments 20 times. In a later analysis, co-occurring TCRs were grouped using DBSCAN, with TCRdist sequence similarity added in when clustering inside HLA-allele-positive subsets. For co-occurrence clustering, repertoires with fewer than 30,000 or more than 120,000 public chains were excluded, along with about five repertoires with anomalous nucleotide sharing. Not all clones reach the TCRdb copy of this immuneACCESS table, which keeps in-frame sequences only. Checked studies attribute under half of the gap to unresolved V genes and leave the rest unexplained. V and J calls plus clone size are reproduced from that table; the DNA served to infer D and trimming. The table for this sample lists 150,000 to 250,000 clones; 75% to 90% of them were counted only once. Of the sample, 6.5% is held by the ten largest clones.

In total, approximately 700 healthy bone marrow donors made up the cohort. All cohort members were sampled while nominally healthy, although unrecorded immune exposures were likely present. The donor tested CMV seropositive, placing the donor among the 289 seropositive members of the cohort. Each donor provided a peripheral blood sample, and peripheral blood mononuclear cells were used for TCR beta sequencing. Genomic DNA was extracted from the blood cell samples with the Qiagen DNeasy Blood Extraction Kit. Points on this clone: What antigen it recognizes has not been identified. The sample holds no much larger clone one base away, and base qualities are not on file.

Sequencing input: PBMCs. This TCR came from a woman in her forties or fifties in good health and CMV-seropositive. Rearrangement joined TRBV5-1 to TRBJ2-5; 12 nucleotides in the junction match TRBD2. The nucleotide sequence reads TGCGCCAGCTCTAGCGGGAGGGCCGTAGAGACCCAGTACTTC. This codes for CASSSGRAVETQYF.